The TCR beta chain described here comes from a study of T cell repertoires in cytomegalovirus infection. TCRdb reprocessed the reads with MiXCR, giving one entry per CDR3 protein. The repertoire holds under 70,000 distinct CDR3 sequences, with roughly a third as singletons. The length of the CDR3 is 14 residues. Germline-derived CDR1 and CDR2 are MGHRA and YSYEKL. V was pared by 1 base and J by 4 bases, with 8 bases between. On this clonotype: What it binds is unknown.

Sequenced input: PBMCs, sequenced either directly or after in vitro stimulation (not recorded which). The V and J genes are TRBV4-1 and TRBJ1-5; D is undetermined. The sequence derives from a human donor in good health (CMV status not recorded). Some clones in this sample may be carry-over from other donors' samples. CDR3 bases: TGCGCCAGCAGCCAAGTTCCGGGGAATCAGCCCCAGCATTTT. This encodes CASSQVPGNQPQHF.